Below, 29 T cell receptor beta chains from the same sample are listed, as sequenced in a study of blood T cell repertoires in COVID-19 (TCRdb year 2020). Receptors were amplified or captured by the immunoSEQ multiplex PCR assay. TCRdb's version of the immuneACCESS table is confined to in-frame rearrangements and falls short of the full clone set. An unresolved V gene accounts for under half of the shortfall where checked; the remainder is of unknown origin. In this sample the table shows over 110,000 clones, 84% of which occur a single time. Around 5.5% of the sample is in the top ten clones. Sample: PBMCs or T cells enriched from blood (not recorded which). The receptors derive from a man between 40 and 49 years old with acute COVID-19.

The chain uses TRBV6-5 and TRBJ2-7; 9 bases fit TRBD2. J was trimmed by 3 bases and V by 10 bases; bases with no gene match: 13. This CDR3 region has 15 residues. The germline V gene encodes CDR1 MNHEY and CDR2 SVGAGI. CDR3 sequence reads: CATSLYGRGGYEQYF. The CDR3 region has the DNA TGTGCCACCTCCCTTTATGGGCGGGGGGGCTACGAGCAGTACTTC.

The chain joins TRBV7-2 to TRBJ2-7, with 8 bases fitting TRBD1. The CDR3 spans 15 residues. V trimming: 6 bases; J trimming: 3 bases; junction bases outside the gene matches: 10. CDR1 and CDR2 (germline): SGHTA, FQGNSA. This CDR3 reads CASRLRTGSNYEQYF. For the CDR3, the DNA is TGTGCCAGCAGGCTACGGACAGGGTCTAACTACGAGCAGTACTTC.

The genes are TRBV5-1 and TRBJ1-2, with D uncertain. CDR1 and CDR2 from the germline V gene are SGHRS and YFSETQ. V was shortened by 4 bases and J by 7 bases, with 14 bases between the two germline ends. The CDR3 extends over 13 amino acids. The CDR3 sequence is CASSPLLGGGYTF. CDR3 coding DNA: TGCGCCAGCAGCCCTTTGTTGGGAGGTGGCTACACCTTC.

The CDR3 region has the DNA TGTGCCAGCAGTTTGGGGGGGGCCTATGGCTACACCTTC. It translates to CASSLGGAYGYTF. The chain uses TRBV28 and TRBJ1-2; possible D gene TRBD1, 6 bases. The V and J ends lost 3 bases and 4 bases respectively, with 9 bases between them. Germline V gene sequence: CDR1 MDHEN, CDR2 SYDVKM. CDR3 length: 13 amino acids.

The rearrangement links TRBV15 to TRBJ2-7; 9 bases map to TRBD1. The V gene end was trimmed by 3 bases and the J gene end by 3 bases; junction bases not matched to a gene: 3. From germline, CDR1 is LNHNV and CDR2 YYDKDF (reference sequence). The CDR3 has 14 amino acids. The CDR3 DNA sequence: TGTGCCACCAGCAGCCGGGACAGGGACTACGAGCAGTACTTC. Protein product: CATSSRDRDYEQYF.

This clone has only one observation. The V gene is TRBV28, the J gene TRBJ2-5, with 7 bases lining up with TRBD1. The CDR3 covers 15 residues. Germline CDR1 reads MDHEN; CDR2 reads SYDVKM. Unmatched junction bases numbered 10, after V lost 5 bases and J lost 4 bases. The chain's CDR3 is CASSLTTNRGETQYF. The CDR3 DNA reads TGTGCCAGCAGTCTGACCACGAACAGGGGAGAGACCCAGTACTTC.

This clone appeared a single time. The chain carries TRBV4-3 and TRBJ2-1, with D perhaps matching TRBD2 (5 bases). The V gene's germline CDR1 is LGHNA and CDR2 YSLEER. The CDR3 runs 15 residues. The V and J ends lost 0 bases and 10 bases respectively, with 16 bases between them. The CDR3 DNA sequence: TGCGCCAGCAGCCAAGAAAGTGTGAGGGCGAGGGAGCAGTTCTTC. Translating gives CASSQESVRAREQFF.

This clone was counted between two and nine times. The gene calls are TRBV7-2 and TRBJ1-6, with 8 bases identical to TRBD1. V shed 2 bases and J 7 bases; nucleotides not matched to a gene: 4. The CDR3 length is 15 residues. Per the germline V gene, CDR1 is SGHTA and CDR2 is FQGNSA. The CDR3 reads CASSLQGADNSPLHF. Here the CDR3 DNA reads TGTGCCAGCAGCTTACAGGGGGCGGACAATTCACCCCTCCACTTT.

The chain joins TRBV19 to TRBJ1-6, with D unclear. The CDR3 has 17 amino acids. Trimming shortened V by 6 bases and J by 0 bases, and 15 bases separated the two germline ends. CDR1 is LNHDA, CDR2 SQIVND, per germline (reference sequence). The CDR3 DNA reads as TGTGCCAGTAGCCAGCATCCGGAGAGCTCCTATAATTCACCCCTCCACTTT. This codes for CASSQHPESSYNSPLHF.

The chain is built from TRBV4-1 and TRBJ1-5; D gene ambiguous. The V and J ends lost 0 bases and 3 bases respectively, with 9 bases between them. The CDR3 loop spans 15 amino acids. Germline assignment: CDR1 MGHRA and CDR2 YSYEKL. The CDR3 loop is CASSQDMSVNQPQHF. The CDR3 nucleotides read TGCGCCAGCAGCCAAGATATGTCAGTCAATCAGCCCCAGCATTTT.

This clone has only a few counts. The chain employs TRBV5-4 and TRBJ2-5, with TRBD2 identical over 8 bases. The length of the CDR3 is 13 residues. The germline CDR1 and CDR2 sequences are SGHNT and YYREEE (reference sequence). Trimming took 4 bases from V and 4 from J; bases not matched to a gene: 3. The CDR3 loop is CASSSRGGETQYF. The CDR3 coding sequence is TGTGCCAGCAGCAGCCGGGGGGGAGAGACCCAGTACTTC.

This clone was counted between two and nine times. The V call is TRBV6-5, the J call TRBJ2-4, with 8 bases matching TRBD1. CDR1 and CDR2 from the germline V gene are MNHEY and SVGAGI. V shed 4 bases and J 3 bases; nucleotides not matched to a gene: 8. This CDR3 has 16 amino acids. The CDR3 coding sequence is TGTGCCAGCAGTTTTTCCGGGACAGGAAACAAAAACATTCAGTACTTC. It is translated as CASSFSGTGNKNIQYF.

The DNA of the CDR3 is TGTGCCTGGGCCCGCGGGACAGGGGACGATTCACCCCTCCACTTT. The encoded protein is CAWARGTGDDSPLHF. The chain uses TRBV30 and TRBJ1-6; 10 bases map to TRBD1. This CDR3 contains 15 residues. Germline V CDR1 and CDR2: GTSNPN, SVGIG (reference sequence). V trimming: 5 bases; J trimming: 8 bases; junction bases outside the gene matches: 9.

A single count supports this clone. This rearrangement joins TRBV19 to TRBJ2-3; a possible D gene is TRBD1 (6 bases). Trimming pared 2 bases from V and 6 bases from J, leaving 9 bases between. This CDR3 contains 13 residues. Germline V lookup: CDR1 LNHDA, CDR2 SQIVND (reference sequence). As DNA, the CDR3 is TGTGCCAGTAGTATAAAGAGGGGGGATACGCAGTATTTT. It translates to CASSIKRGDTQYF.

This clone is a singleton in its sample. This chain uses TRBV7-9 with TRBJ2-2; D is unclear. V was trimmed by 5 bases and J by 5 bases, leaving 12 bases between them. Germline loops: CDR1 SEHNR, CDR2 FQNEAQ (reference sequence). The CDR3 covers 14 residues. CDR3 sequence: CASSPSGGTGELFF. The CDR3 region has the DNA TGTGCCAGCAGCCCATCGGGTGGGACCGGGGAGCTGTTTTTT.

This chain connects TRBV27 to TRBJ1-6, with D unresolved. The CDR3 extends over 13 amino acids. V lost 5 bases, J lost 10 bases, and 12 bases lay in between. Germline values: CDR1 MNHEY, CDR2 SMNVEV (reference sequence). CDR3 region: CASSPSSGSPLHF. CDR3 in DNA: TGTGCCAGCAGTCCCTCGTCCGGGTCACCCCTCCACTTT.

In this sample, this clone turned up once. This chain connects TRBV30 to TRBJ1-1; no firm D call. Trimming removed 5 bases at V and 6 bases at J, with 13 bases between. CDR1 and CDR2 from the germline V gene are GTSNPN and SVGIG (reference sequence). This CDR3 region has 12 residues. The CDR3 loop is CAWLGSSAEAFF. As DNA, the CDR3 is TGTGCCTGGTTAGGATCTAGCGCTGAAGCTTTCTTT.

For the CDR3, the DNA is TGTGCCATCAGTGCTAAAGGACAGGGGGTTCGGAACACTGAAGCTTTCTTT. This sequence encodes CAISAKGQGVRNTEAFF. The chain employs TRBV10-3 and TRBJ1-1; 10 nucleotides line up with TRBD1. CDR3 length: 17 residues. J lost 1 base, V lost 4 bases, and 9 bases had no gene match. Per the germline V gene, CDR1 is ENHRY and CDR2 is SYGVKD.

The chain recombines TRBV7-9 with TRBJ2-1; 8 nucleotides agree with TRBD1. With 5 bases clipped from V and 0 bases from J, the junction kept 12 bases outside the gene matches. The length of the CDR3 is 18 residues. Germline CDR1 SEHNR, CDR2 FQNEAQ (reference sequence). DNA for the CDR3: TGTGCCAGCAGCGGCGGACAGGGCATTCTTACCTCCTACAATGAGCAGTTCTTC. Translated, it gives CASSGGQGILTSYNEQFF.

V usage is TRBV4-3 and J usage is TRBJ2-3; TRBD1 agrees at 8 bases. The CDR3 is 16 amino acids. V shed 1 base and J 2 bases; nucleotides not matched to a gene: 5. Looked up from germline, CDR1 is LGHNA and CDR2 is YSLEER. CDR3 coding DNA: TGCGCCAGCAGCCAAGGGGTGACAGGGGACACAGATACGCAGTATTTT. As protein: CASSQGVTGDTDTQYF.

The rearrangement uses TRBV4-1 and TRBJ1-2; D possibly corresponds to TRBD1 (5 bases). V was trimmed by 0 bases and J by 7 bases, leaving 15 bases between them. Germline V gene lookup returns CDR1 MGHRA and CDR2 YSYEKL. This CDR3 contains 15 residues. For the CDR3, the DNA is TGCGCCAGCAGCCAAGATCAGGGTCTCGGTTCTGGCTACACCTTC. The encoded protein is CASSQDQGLGSGYTF.

The chain is built from TRBV7-2 and TRBJ1-3; D unclear. Germline CDR1 reads SGHTA; CDR2 reads FQGNSA. The ends were cut back, 6 bases at V and 3 bases at J, with 9 bases in the middle. There are 13 residues in the CDR3. The CDR3 loop reads CASSFEGGNTIYF. CDR3 sequence (DNA): TGTGCCAGCAGTTTCGAGGGTGGAAACACCATATATTTT.

The chain joins TRBV10-3 to TRBJ1-3; no clear D. The CDR3 runs to 12 residues. The germline CDR1 and CDR2 sequences are ENHRY and SYGVKD. Trimming pared 0 bases from V and 8 bases from J, leaving 5 bases between. The CDR3 DNA reads TGTGCCATCAGTGAGTCCGCGGACACCATATATTTT. It specifies CAISESADTIYF.

This chain joins TRBV7-8 and TRBJ2-3; 11 bases are shared with TRBD2. CDR3 length: 17 residues. CDR1 and CDR2 from the germline V gene are SGHVS and FQNEAQ. J lost 5 bases, V lost 3 bases, and 10 bases had no gene match. As DNA, the CDR3 is TGTGCCAGCAGCTTCGTCCGACTAGCGGGGTGGAAAGATACGCAGTATTTT. It encodes CASSFVRLAGWKDTQYF.

The CDR3 sequence: CASSPGLAGAYEQYF. The CDR3 bases are TGTGCCAGCAGCCCCGGACTAGCGGGGGCCTACGAGCAGTACTTC. V usage is TRBV7-8 and J usage is TRBJ2-7, with 13 bases fitting TRBD2. Germline-derived CDR1 and CDR2 are SGHVS and FQNEAQ. The CDR3 is 15 amino acids. V gave up 5 bases and J gave up 2 bases; unmatched junction bases: 3.

J is TRBJ1-1 and V is TRBV27; D uncertain. Trimming left V 2 bases short and J 1 base short, with 5 bases between. This CDR3 contains 13 residues. CDR1 and CDR2 (germline): MNHEY, SMNVEV (reference sequence). The CDR3 spells CASSLKRNTEAFF. Written as DNA, the CDR3 is TGTGCCAGCAGTTTAAAGAGGAACACTGAAGCTTTCTTT.

The rearrangement links TRBV19 to TRBJ1-2; a weak D match, TRBD1 (6 bases). Trimming took off 3 bases at V and 8 bases at J, with 16 bases between the two ends. The germline V gene has CDR1 LNHDA and CDR2 SQIVND (reference sequence). The CDR3 is made up of 14 amino acids. CDR3 in DNA: TGTGCCAGTAGTATGTGGCAGGGGATTATGGGCTACACCTTC. This encodes CASSMWQGIMGYTF.

The genes are TRBV19 and TRBJ2-5, with D uncertain. This CDR3 has 15 residues. Germline loops: CDR1 LNHDA, CDR2 SQIVND (reference sequence). V was trimmed by 0 bases and J by 1 base, leaving 9 bases between them. The CDR3 is CASSIDLSSQETQYF. The CDR3 DNA sequence: TGTGCCAGTAGTATAGATCTATCCTCCCAAGAGACCCAGTACTTC.

The chain recombines TRBV19 with TRBJ2-2; TRBD1 might be the D (6 bases). The CDR3 is 14 amino acids. V lost 4 bases to trimming and J lost 1 base, with 7 bases between them. The germline gives CDR1 LNHDA, CDR2 SQIVND (reference sequence). The chain's CDR3 is CASSTGVNTGELFF. The CDR3 nucleotides are TGTGCCAGTAGTACAGGGGTGAACACCGGGGAGCTGTTTTTT.